This TCR beta chain was sequenced during a study of Graves' ophthalmopathy and Graves' hyperthyroidism. Broader study findings: Among expanded thyroid clonotypes above 0.001 frequency, most also occurred in blood.

Note on this clonotype: The antigen remains unidentified. It may be a read error: a sequence one base away is much more abundant.

The TCR beta CDR3 regions underwent amplification from RNA transcripts. The first-round RT-PCR employed HTBI primers together with the Qiagen OneStep RT-PCR kit. A multiplex PCR was then performed as the second round. TCRdb reprocessed the multiplex PCR reads via MiXCR and lists one record per CDR3 protein. The data contain roughly 700,000 distinct CDR3 sequences, roughly 41% of them seen just once; the ten biggest clones take up approximately 43%. Those donors who had ophthalmopathy presented with moderate-to-severe activity, a CAS of ≥3, a NOSPECS of ≥4 and a duration under 3 months. V lost 3 bases to trimming and J lost 1 base; unmatched junction nucleotides: 8. The V gene's germline CDR1 is SQVTM and CDR2 ANQGSEA. The CDR3 is made up of 15 amino acids.

The chain has TRBV29-1 and TRBJ2-7; 8 nucleotides align to TRBD1. What was sequenced was peripheral blood. This TCR came from an adult man with Graves' ophthalmopathy. DNA of the CDR3: TGCAGCGTTGAGGACGACAGGGGACCGTCCTACGAGCAGTACTTC. Its translation: CSVEDDRGPSYEQYF.